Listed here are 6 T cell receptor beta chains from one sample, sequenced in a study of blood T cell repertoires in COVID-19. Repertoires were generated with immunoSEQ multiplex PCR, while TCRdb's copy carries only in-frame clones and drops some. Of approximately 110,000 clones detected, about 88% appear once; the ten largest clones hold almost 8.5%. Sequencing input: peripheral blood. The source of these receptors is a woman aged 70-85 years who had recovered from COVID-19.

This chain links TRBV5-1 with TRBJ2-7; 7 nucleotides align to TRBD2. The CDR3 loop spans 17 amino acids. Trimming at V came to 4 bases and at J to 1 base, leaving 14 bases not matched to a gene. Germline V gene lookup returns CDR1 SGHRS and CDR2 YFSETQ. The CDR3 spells CASSPTGLADLSYEQYF. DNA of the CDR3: TGCGCCAGCAGCCCAACGGGGCTAGCGGATTTGTCCTACGAGCAGTACTTC. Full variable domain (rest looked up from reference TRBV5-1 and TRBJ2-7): KAGVTQTPRYLIKTRGQQVTLSCSPISGHRSVSWYQQTPGQGLQFLFEYFSETQRNKGNFPGRFSGRQFSNSRSEMNVSTLELGDSALYLCASSPTGLADLSYEQYFGPGTRLTVT.

Here the CDR3 reads CATSDPSGYGDTQYF. CDR3 nucleotide sequence: TGTGCCACCAGTGATCCTAGCGGGTACGGTGATACGCAGTATTTT. The V gene is TRBV24-1, the J gene TRBJ2-3; 8 nucleotides agree with TRBD2. Germline V gene lookup returns CDR1 KGHDR and CDR2 SFDVKD. The CDR3 has 15 amino acids. Unmatched junction bases numbered 7, after V lost 3 bases and J lost 6 bases.

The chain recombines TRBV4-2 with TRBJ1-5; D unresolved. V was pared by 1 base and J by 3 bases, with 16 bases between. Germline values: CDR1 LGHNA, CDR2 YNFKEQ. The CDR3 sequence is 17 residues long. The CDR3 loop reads CASSQGHTTLYNQPQHF. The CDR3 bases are TGTGCCAGCAGCCAAGGACACACAACTTTGTACAATCAGCCCCAGCATTTT.

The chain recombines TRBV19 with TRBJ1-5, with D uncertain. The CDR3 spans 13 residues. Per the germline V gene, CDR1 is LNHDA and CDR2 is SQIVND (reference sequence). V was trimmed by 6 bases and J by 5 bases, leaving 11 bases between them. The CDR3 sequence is CASSPGIYQPQHF. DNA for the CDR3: TGTGCCAGTAGCCCCGGTATTTATCAGCCCCAGCATTTT.

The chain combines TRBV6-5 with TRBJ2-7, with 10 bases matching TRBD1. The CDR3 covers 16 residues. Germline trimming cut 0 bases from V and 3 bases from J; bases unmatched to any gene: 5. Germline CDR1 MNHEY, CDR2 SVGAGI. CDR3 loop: CASSYSGTGAIYEQYF. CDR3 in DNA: TGTGCCAGCAGTTACTCTGGGACAGGGGCTATCTACGAGCAGTACTTC.

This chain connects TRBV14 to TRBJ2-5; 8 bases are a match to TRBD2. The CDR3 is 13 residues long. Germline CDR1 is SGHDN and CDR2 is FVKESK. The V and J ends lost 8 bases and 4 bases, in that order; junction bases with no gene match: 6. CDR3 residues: CASSVAGGETQYF. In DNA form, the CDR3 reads TGTGCCAGCTCCGTGGCGGGAGGAGAGACCCAGTACTTC.